These T cell receptor beta chains were read from a single sample in a study of T cell responses to AZD1222 COVID-19 vaccine. Method: immunoSEQ multiplex PCR; TCRdb's copy keeps in-frame clones and lacks some. The sample consists of some 100,000 clones, 88% of them appearing once. Sample: peripheral blood, taken on day 0 of MenACWY control vaccination. The source is an adult in good health. Each CDR3 is given with its conserved first and last residue.

cdr3_aa j_call v_call
CASSPNLRLYF TRBJ2-5 TRBV21-1
CASPPPPGNTGELFF TRBJ2-2 TRBV6-5
CASSQRLADTYEQYF TRBJ2-7 TRBV4-1
CASSLVGDQPQHF TRBJ1-5 TRBV7-2
CSVGGLAGLSYEQYF TRBJ2-7 TRBV29-1
CASSLRQGFSGANVLTF TRBJ2-6 TRBV7-6
CSGQWSGEQYF TRBJ2-7 TRBV20-1
CASSLVGGGRNQPQHF TRBJ1-5 TRBV7-6
CASSLGPYVDRGGNQPQHF TRBJ1-5 TRBV28
CASSPGGASYEQYF TRBJ2-7 TRBV5-4
CASSIVGTGPYGYTF TRBJ1-2 TRBV19
CASSPLSRPSGDYEQYF TRBJ2-7 TRBV28
CASRRDSNYGYTF TRBJ1-2 TRBV5-1
CASSSGGRAYGYTF TRBJ1-2 TRBV6-5
CASTPGRMYNEQFF TRBJ2-1 TRBV19
CASISTLNYNEQFF TRBJ2-1 TRBV28
CAWTPWGNEQFF TRBJ2-1 TRBV30
CASSYRQDSGELFF TRBJ2-2 TRBV4-3
CASSQDLPLGGRAYEQYF TRBJ2-7 TRBV4-3
CASSPTESTGELFF TRBJ2-2 TRBV5-1
CASSFKVQETQYF TRBJ2-5 TRBV27
CASSWLAGEGSPLHF TRBJ1-6 TRBV6-5
CASSQRVFNNSPLHF TRBJ1-6 TRBV27
CASSVGGDTRNEQFF TRBJ2-1 TRBV7-3
CASSLSPLGQGVSYEQFF TRBJ2-1 TRBV27
CASSEWQSSGYTF TRBJ1-2 TRBV2
CASSNNGAPGNEQFF TRBJ2-1 TRBV28
CASSYSRTGNTEAFF TRBJ1-1 TRBV6-5
CASSPERAGDYSYNEQFF TRBJ2-1 TRBV5-4
CASSISGVYEQYF TRBJ2-7 TRBV19
CASSLIAGGQETQYF TRBJ2-5 TRBV7-7
CASSEMRGGEKLFF TRBJ1-4 TRBV25-1
CASSQRTGMNTEAFF TRBJ1-1 TRBV6-5
CASSVGGGTYEQYF TRBJ2-7 TRBV9
CASRSGAAGESYEQYF TRBJ2-7 TRBV2
CASGSSYNSPLHF TRBJ1-6 TRBV28
CASSTTANTEAFF TRBJ1-1 TRBV7-3
CASSLSAGSGYGYTF TRBJ1-2 TRBV28
CASSLWGNFGYTF TRBJ1-2 TRBV27
CASSSRLGEGGEAFF TRBJ1-1 TRBV5-4
CASSLIGEWYEQYF TRBJ2-7 TRBV28
CASSAGGTGDVDEQFF TRBJ2-1 TRBV6-4
CASSMGGASGNTIYF TRBJ1-3 TRBV7-2
CASMEEVFVYGYTF TRBJ1-2 TRBV6-4
CASSQDLAGVRFF TRBJ2-1 TRBV3-1/TRBV3-2
CASSSYEMRDGYTF TRBJ1-2 TRBV28
CASSHIGQPQHF TRBJ1-5 TRBV7-8
CASSAGTEDYEQYF TRBJ2-7 TRBV9
CATSDLPGTEAFF TRBJ1-1 TRBV24-1
CSVDRGSDEKLFF TRBJ1-4 TRBV29-1
CASSQEWGPGNQPQHF TRBJ1-5 TRBV3-1/TRBV3-2
CASSLGLLNTEAFF TRBJ1-1 TRBV7-2